This TCR beta chain was recorded in a study of graft-versus-host responses after intestinal transplantation. Study information: Isolated intestinal, liver-intestinal, or multivisceral transplants were what recipients had.

To release intraepithelial and lamina propria lymphocytes, the graft tissue was processed. Sequencing used immunoSEQ multiplex PCR; TCRdb keeps in-frame clones, though not all of them. Counted here are 15,000 to 20,000 clones, approximately 72% occurring once; the ten biggest clones make up 8%. The V gene lost 7 bases and the J gene lost 6 bases, with 10 bases spanning the gap. Germline-derived CDR1 and CDR2 are MNHEY and SMNVEV (reference sequence). The CDR3 has 13 residues. V gene TRBV27 combines with J gene TRBJ1-6; D might be TRBD1 (5 bases). The receptor was isolated from a human patient who received an intestinal transplant, so some T cells may come from the graft donor. Sequencing used ileum tissue, obtained around 20 days after intestinal transplant. The CDR3 region is CASKNRRNSPLHF. The CDR3 DNA follows: TGTGCCAGCAAGAACAGGCGTAATTCACCCCTCCACTTT.